This TCR beta chain was sequenced during a study of blood T cell repertoires in COVID-19. The repertoire was sequenced with immunoSEQ multiplex PCR; TCRdb's copy has only in-frame clones and lacks some. The sample shows 95,000 or so clones, 75% to 90% of them seen only once. This CDR3 spans 14 amino acids. CDR1 is SGHVS, CDR2 FQNEAQ, per germline. The V end was cut by 5 bases, the J end by 7 bases, with 16 bases between. The material sequenced was peripheral blood. The clonotype comes from a man at least 80 years old with active or convalescent COVID-19. The chain recombines TRBV7-8 with TRBJ2-3; TRBD2 is a possible D gene (6 bases). CDR3 nucleotide sequence: TGTGCCAGCAGCCCACCCGGGACTCCGAATACGCAGTATTTT. It codes for CASSPPGTPNTQYF. Full variable domain (missing parts from reference TRBV7-8 and TRBJ2-3): GAGVSQSPRYKVAKRGQDVALRCDPISGHVSLFWYQQALGQGPEFLTYFQNEAQLDKSGLPSDRFFAERPEGSVSTLKIQRTQQEDSAVYLCASSPPGTPNTQYFGPGTRLTVL.